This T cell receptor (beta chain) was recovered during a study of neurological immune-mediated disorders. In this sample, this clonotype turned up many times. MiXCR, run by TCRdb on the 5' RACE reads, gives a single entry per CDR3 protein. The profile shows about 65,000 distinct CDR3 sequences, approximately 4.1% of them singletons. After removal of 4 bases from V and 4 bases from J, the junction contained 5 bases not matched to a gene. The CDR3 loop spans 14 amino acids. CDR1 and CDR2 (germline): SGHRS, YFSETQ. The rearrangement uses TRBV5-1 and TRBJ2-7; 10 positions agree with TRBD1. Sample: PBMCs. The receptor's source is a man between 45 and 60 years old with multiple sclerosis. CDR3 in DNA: TGCGCCAGCAGCGGAGGGACAGGGGTTTACGAGCAGTACTTC. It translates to CASSGGTGVYEQYF.